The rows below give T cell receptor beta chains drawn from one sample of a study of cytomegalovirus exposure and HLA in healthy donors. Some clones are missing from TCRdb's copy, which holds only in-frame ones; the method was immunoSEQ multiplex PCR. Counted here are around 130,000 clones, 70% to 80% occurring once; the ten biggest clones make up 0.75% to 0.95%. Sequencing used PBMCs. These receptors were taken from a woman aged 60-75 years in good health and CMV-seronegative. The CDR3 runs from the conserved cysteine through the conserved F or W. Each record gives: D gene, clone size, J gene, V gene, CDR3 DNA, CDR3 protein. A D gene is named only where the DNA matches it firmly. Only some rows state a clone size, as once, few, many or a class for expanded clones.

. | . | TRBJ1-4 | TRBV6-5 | TGTGCCAGCAGTTTCAGGTCTAATGAAAAACTGTTTTTT | CASSFRSNEKLFF
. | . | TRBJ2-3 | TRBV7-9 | TGTGCCAGCAGCTTAGAAGGGGGCACAGATACGCAGTATTTT | CASSLEGGTDTQYF
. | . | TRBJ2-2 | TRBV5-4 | TGTGCCACCAGCCCAGGGGACCGGAACACCGGGGAGCTGTTTTTT | CATSPGDRNTGELFF
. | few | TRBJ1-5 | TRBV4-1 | TGCGCCAGCAGCCATACAGGAGGGAGCAATCAGCCCCAGCATTTT | CASSHTGGSNQPQHF
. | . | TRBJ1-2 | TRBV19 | TGTGCCAGTAGAGGTGCAGGGAACTATGGCTACACCTTC | CASRGAGNYGYTF
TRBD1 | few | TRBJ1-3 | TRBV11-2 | TGTGCCAGCAGCCGACAGGGGGCCGGAAACACCATATATTTT | CASSRQGAGNTIYF
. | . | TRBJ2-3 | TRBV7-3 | TGTGCCAGCAGTAATTGGAGGGGACGAACAGATACGCAGTATTTT | CASSNWRGRTDTQYF
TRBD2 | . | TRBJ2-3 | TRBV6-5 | TGTGCCAGCGGGCCGGGACTAGCAGTAGATACGCAGTATTTT | CASGPGLAVDTQYF
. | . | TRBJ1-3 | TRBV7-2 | TGTGCCAGCAGCCAGTGGGGGGGCGCTGGAAACACCATATATTTT | CASSQWGGAGNTIYF
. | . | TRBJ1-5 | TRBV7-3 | TGTGCCAGCAGCTGGGGGGAAGATCAGCCCCAGCATTTT | CASSWGEDQPQHF
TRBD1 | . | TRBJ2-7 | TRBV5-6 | TGTGCCAGCAGCGATAGAACCACAGGGGGGTACGAGCAGTACTTC | CASSDRTTGGYEQYF
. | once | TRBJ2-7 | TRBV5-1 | TGCGCCAGCAGCTTATCAGTCTGGTTGCGGGGGCTTTCCGACGAGCAGTACTTC | CASSLSVWLRGLSDEQYF
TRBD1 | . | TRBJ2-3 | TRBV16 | TGTGCCAGCAGCCAATCGAGGGGGCCCACAGATACGCAGTATTTT | CASSQSRGPTDTQYF
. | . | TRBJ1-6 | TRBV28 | TGTGCCAGCAGTTTATTTAGGGCAGGGGATCACTCACCCCTCCACTTT | CASSLFRAGDHSPLHF
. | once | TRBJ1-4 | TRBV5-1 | TGCGCCAGCAGTGGGGGGGCAACTAATGAAAAACTGTTTTTT | CASSGGATNEKLFF
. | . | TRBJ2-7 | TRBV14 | TGTGCCAGCAGCCAAGATCTGGCCTCTCTCGAGCAGTACTTC | CASSQDLASLEQYF
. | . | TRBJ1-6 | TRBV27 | TGTGCCAGCAGCGAGAGGAGGGATTCACCCCTCCACTTT | CASSERRDSPLHF
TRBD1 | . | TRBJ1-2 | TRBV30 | TGTGCCTGGGAGCCGGGACAGGGCCTTACTAACTATGGCTACACCTTC | CAWEPGQGLTNYGYTF
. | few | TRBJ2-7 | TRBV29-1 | TGCAGCGTTCTTTTCTCGTCCTACGAGCAGTACTTC | CSVLFSSYEQYF
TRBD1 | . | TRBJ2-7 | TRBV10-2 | TGCGCCGGCAGTGATGTTCCCGGGACAGTTATACAGGTTTCCTACGAGCAGTACTTC | CAGSDVPGTVIQVSYEQYF
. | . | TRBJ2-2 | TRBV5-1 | TGCGCCAGCAGCTTGCAAGGGGGGAACACCGGGGAGCTGTTTTTT | CASSLQGGNTGELFF
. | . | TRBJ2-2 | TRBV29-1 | TGCAGCGTTGAAAAGGCTCGAGGCGGGGAGCTGTTTTTT | CSVEKARGGELFF
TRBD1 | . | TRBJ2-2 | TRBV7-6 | TGTGCCAGCAGCCCCCGGGACAGGGGCACCGGGGAGCTGTTTTTT | CASSPRDRGTGELFF
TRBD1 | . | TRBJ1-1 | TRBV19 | TGTGCCAGTAGTTTGACAGGGGGCGCGGGTACTGAAGCTTTCTTT | CASSLTGGAGTEAFF
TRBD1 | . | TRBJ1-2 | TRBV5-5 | TGTGCCAGCAGTCCACAGGGGCTAGGGGGTGGCTACACCTTC | CASSPQGLGGGYTF
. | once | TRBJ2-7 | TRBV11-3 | TGTGCCAGCAGCTTAGGTCCAGGGAACGAGCAGTACTTC | CASSLGPGNEQYF
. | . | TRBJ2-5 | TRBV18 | TGTGCCAGCTCACCGCTGACTAGAAAAGAGACCCAGTACTTC | CASSPLTRKETQYF
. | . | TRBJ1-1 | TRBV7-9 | TGTTCCAGCAGCTTAGAGTCAGGGTGGGCTTTCTTT | CSSSLESGWAFF
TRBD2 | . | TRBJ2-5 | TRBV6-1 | TGTGCCAGCAGTAGTAGCGGGGGGGCCGGTGAGACCCAGTACTTC | CASSSSGGAGETQYF
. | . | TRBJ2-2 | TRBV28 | TGTGCCAGCAGTTTGGACAGATTCACCGGGGAGCTGTTTTTT | CASSLDRFTGELFF
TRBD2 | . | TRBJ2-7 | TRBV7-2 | TGTGCCAGCAGCTTAGCTCCTAGCGGGATGAGGTACGAGCAGTACTTC | CASSLAPSGMRYEQYF
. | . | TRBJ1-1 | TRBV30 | TGTGCCTGGAGTACGCAGCGGAACACTGAAGCTTTCTTT | CAWSTQRNTEAFF
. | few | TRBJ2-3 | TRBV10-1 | TGCGCCAGCAGTGGTCAGGTTGGAGATACGCAGTATTTT | CASSGQVGDTQYF
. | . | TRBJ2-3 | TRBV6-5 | TGTGCCAGCAGTTACTCGGGGCGGGAAGCGGGTACGCAGTATTTT | CASSYSGREAGTQYF
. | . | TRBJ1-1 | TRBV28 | TGTGCCGCGCCGGGGGGGGATTCAACTGAAGCTTTCTTT | CAAPGGDSTEAFF
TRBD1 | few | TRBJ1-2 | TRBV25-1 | TGTGCCAGCAGTACAACAGGGGGGGACTATGGCTACACCTTC | CASSTTGGDYGYTF
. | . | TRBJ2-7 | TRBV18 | TGTGCCAGCTCACCGTCTGAGGGAGGAGCCTACGAGCAGTACTTC | CASSPSEGGAYEQYF
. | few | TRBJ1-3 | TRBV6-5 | TGTGCCAGCAGTTACCGAAATGCAGGGGCTGGAAACACCATATATTTT | CASSYRNAGAGNTIYF
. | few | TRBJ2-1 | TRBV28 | TGTGCCAGCAGTTGGGGCCACAATGAGCAGTTCTTC | CASSWGHNEQFF
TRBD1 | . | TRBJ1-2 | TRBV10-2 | TGCGCCAGCAGGGGACAGGGGGCTCGAGGCTACACCTTC | CASRGQGARGYTF
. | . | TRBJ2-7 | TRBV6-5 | TGTGCCAGCAGGCGGGTTGCGACCTTCCACGAGCAGTACTTC | CASRRVATFHEQYF
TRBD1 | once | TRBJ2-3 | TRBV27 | TGTGCCAGCAGTGTATTAGGAACGGGACAGACACTACTAATTAGCACAGATACGCAGTATTTT | CASSVLGTGQTLLISTDTQYF
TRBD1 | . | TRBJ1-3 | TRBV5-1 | TGCGCCAGCAGCGTGGAGAGGGGGACAGGGCCCGGTGGAAACACCATATATTTT | CASSVERGTGPGGNTIYF
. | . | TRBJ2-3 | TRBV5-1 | TGCGCCAGCAGCAGAGGAAGCACAGATACGCAGTATTTT | CASSRGSTDTQYF
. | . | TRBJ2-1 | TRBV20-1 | TGCAGTGCGCCCCGGGAAAATGAGCAGTTCTTC | CSAPRENEQFF
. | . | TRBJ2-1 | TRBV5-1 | TGCGCCAGCAGCTCAGGAATTGCTTCCTACAATGAGCAGTTCTTC | CASSSGIASYNEQFF
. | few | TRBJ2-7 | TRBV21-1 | TGTGCCAGCAGCAAAGTTGAGGGGTTGGGTCCGGGACTAGCGGATTACGAGCAGTACTTC | CASSKVEGLGPGLADYEQYF
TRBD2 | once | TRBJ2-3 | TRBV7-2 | TGTGCCAGCAGTCCCATGGGACTAGCCACAGATACGCAGTATTTT | CASSPMGLATDTQYF
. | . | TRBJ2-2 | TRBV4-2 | TGTGCCAGCAGCCGCCCTAGCGTGAACACCGGGGAGCTGTTTTTT | CASSRPSVNTGELFF
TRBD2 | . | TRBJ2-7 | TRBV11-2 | TGTGCCAGCAGACTAGCGGGAGGGAACGAGCAGTACTTC | CASRLAGGNEQYF
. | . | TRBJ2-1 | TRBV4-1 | TGCGCCAGCAGCCAAGTAGGGAGACTAAGATACAATGAGCAGTTCTTC | CASSQVGRLRYNEQFF
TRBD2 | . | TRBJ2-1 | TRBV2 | TGTGCCAGCGGACTAGCGGGGGGCAGTGAGCAGTTCTTC | CASGLAGGSEQFF
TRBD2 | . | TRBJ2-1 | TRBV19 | TGTGCCAGCACGGATGTGGCTCGCGGGAGGAACTACAATGAGCAGTTCTTC | CASTDVARGRNYNEQFF
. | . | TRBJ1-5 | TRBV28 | TGTGCCAGCAGTTTGGCCAGGTTCAATCAGCCCCAGCATTTT | CASSLARFNQPQHF
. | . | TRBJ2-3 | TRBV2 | TGTGCCAGCAGTCCCCGGTTCGGGTCGGGAGATACGCAGTATTTT | CASSPRFGSGDTQYF
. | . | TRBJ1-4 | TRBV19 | TGTGCCAGTAAAACCCCAGGGAAGGACGAAAAACTGTTTTTT | CASKTPGKDEKLFF
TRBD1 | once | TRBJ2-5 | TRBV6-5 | TGTGCCAGCCTCGGGACAGGGAAAGAGACCCAGTACTTC | CASLGTGKETQYF